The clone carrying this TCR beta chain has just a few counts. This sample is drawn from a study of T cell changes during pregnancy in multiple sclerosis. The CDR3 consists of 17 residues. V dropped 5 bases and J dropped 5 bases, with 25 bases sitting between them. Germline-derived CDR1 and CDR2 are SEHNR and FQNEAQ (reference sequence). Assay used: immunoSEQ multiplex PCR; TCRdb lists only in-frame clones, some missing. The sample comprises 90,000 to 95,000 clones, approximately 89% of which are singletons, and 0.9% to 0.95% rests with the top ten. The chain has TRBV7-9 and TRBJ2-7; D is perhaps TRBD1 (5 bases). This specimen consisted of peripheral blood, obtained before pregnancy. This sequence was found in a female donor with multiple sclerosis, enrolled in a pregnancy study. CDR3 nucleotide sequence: TGTGCCAGCAGCCCCGCAAATCGGGCAGGGTTGGTGGACGAGCAGTACTTC. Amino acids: CASSPANRAGLVDEQYF.